The rows below give T cell receptor beta chains drawn from one sample of a study of glioma-infiltrating T cells after dendritic cell vaccination. The method was immunoSEQ multiplex PCR; TCRdb's version includes in-frame clones alone and lacks a portion of them. The table shows about 82,000 clones, with around 83% occurring only once. The specimen was blood, collected after dendritic cell vaccination. The receptors here all came from a human donor with glioblastoma. CDR3s include the opening cysteine and the closing phenylalanine or tryptophan. The D gene is left open where the match is weak. Size tells how often a clone was seen (once, few, many) or the class of an expanded clone, and some rows leave it out.

j_call clone_size v_call d_call cdr3_aa cdr3_nt
TRBJ1-5 NA TRBV2 NA CASSEGPGLYQPQHF TGTGCCAGCAGTGAGGGCCCAGGGCTATATCAGCCCCAGCATTTT
TRBJ2-3 NA TRBV10-3 NA CATHGGGDTQYF TGTGCCACCCATGGGGGCGGGGATACGCAGTATTTT
TRBJ2-3 NA TRBV5-6 NA CASSLGTTSDTQYF TGTGCCAGCAGCTTGGGGACTACCTCAGATACGCAGTATTTT
TRBJ2-7 NA TRBV6-5 NA CASSYSEAMLSYEQYF TGTGCCAGCAGTTACTCTGAAGCGATGCTCTCCTACGAGCAGTACTTC
TRBJ1-6 NA TRBV15 NA CATSRDPDSRSPLHF TGTGCCACCAGCAGAGACCCTGACAGTAGATCACCCCTCCACTTT
TRBJ2-1 NA TRBV5-1 TRBD2 CASSQSGTNSYNEQFF TGCGCCAGCAGTCAAAGCGGGACCAACTCCTACAATGAGCAGTTCTTC
TRBJ1-2 NA TRBV7-9 TRBD1 CASSLGQGAHGYTF TGTGCCAGCAGCTTAGGACAGGGGGCGCACGGCTACACCTTC
TRBJ1-1 NA TRBV6-5 NA CASSYSRDTEAFF TGTGCCAGCAGTTACTCACGGGACACTGAAGCTTTCTTT
TRBJ1-1 once TRBV11-2 NA CASSLYAGEEAFF TGTGCCAGCAGCTTGTATGCGGGGGAAGAAGCTTTCTTT
TRBJ2-7 NA TRBV7-9 NA CASSLAFRGEQYF TGTGCCAGCAGCTTAGCGTTCCGGGGCGAGCAGTACTTC
TRBJ1-2 few TRBV19 NA CASEKTGSYGYTF TGTGCCAGCGAAAAGACAGGAAGCTATGGCTACACCTTC
TRBJ1-1 NA TRBV12-5 TRBD1 CASGPGQLNPDTEAFF TGTGCTAGTGGCCCGGGACAGCTCAACCCCGACACTGAAGCTTTCTTT
TRBJ2-7 NA TRBV5-1 NA CASSGGSSYEQYF TGCGCCAGCAGCGGGGGGAGCTCCTACGAGCAGTACTTC
TRBJ2-3 NA TRBV5-4 NA CASSPGAADTQYF TGTGCCAGCAGCCCAGGGGCGGCAGATACGCAGTATTTT
TRBJ2-2 NA TRBV5-6 TRBD1 CASTRTGGIGTGELFF TGTGCCAGCACCAGGACAGGGGGGATAGGCACCGGGGAGCTGTTTTTT
TRBJ1-6 NA TRBV4-3 NA CASSPWTDNSPLHF TGCGCCAGCAGCCCATGGACAGATAATTCACCCCTCCACTTT
TRBJ2-4 few TRBV4-3 NA CASSQAPTDIQYF TGCGCCAGCAGCCAAGCCCCTACGGACATTCAGTACTTC
TRBJ1-2 NA TRBV30 TRBD1 CAWAGGSALVLGYTF TGTGCCTGGGCAGGGGGCTCGGCTTTAGTCCTTGGCTACACCTTC
TRBJ1-2 NA TRBV19 NA CASRNTGVTNYGYTF TGTGCCAGTAGGAATACCGGGGTAACTAACTATGGCTACACCTTC
TRBJ2-7 few TRBV12-5 NA CASAVDSSYEQYF TGTGCTAGTGCTGTGGACAGCTCCTACGAGCAGTACTTC